This TCR beta chain is drawn from a study of blood T cell repertoires in COVID-19. TCRdb's copy holds only in-frame clones and misses some; the assay was immunoSEQ multiplex PCR. The sample carries hundreds of thousands of clones, under 90% recorded once. There are 13 residues in the CDR3. V dropped 5 bases and J dropped 8; count of bases not matched to a gene: 8. Germline loops: CDR1 MNHEY, CDR2 SVGAGI. This rearrangement joins TRBV6-5 to TRBJ1-2; the match to TRBD1 covers 7 bases. The clonotype originates from a man aged 30-40 years with active or convalescent COVID-19. The material sequenced was peripheral blood. For the CDR3, the DNA is TGTGCCAGCAGTCCCTTCACAGGGGACGGCTACACCTTC. This gives the protein CASSPFTGDGYTF.